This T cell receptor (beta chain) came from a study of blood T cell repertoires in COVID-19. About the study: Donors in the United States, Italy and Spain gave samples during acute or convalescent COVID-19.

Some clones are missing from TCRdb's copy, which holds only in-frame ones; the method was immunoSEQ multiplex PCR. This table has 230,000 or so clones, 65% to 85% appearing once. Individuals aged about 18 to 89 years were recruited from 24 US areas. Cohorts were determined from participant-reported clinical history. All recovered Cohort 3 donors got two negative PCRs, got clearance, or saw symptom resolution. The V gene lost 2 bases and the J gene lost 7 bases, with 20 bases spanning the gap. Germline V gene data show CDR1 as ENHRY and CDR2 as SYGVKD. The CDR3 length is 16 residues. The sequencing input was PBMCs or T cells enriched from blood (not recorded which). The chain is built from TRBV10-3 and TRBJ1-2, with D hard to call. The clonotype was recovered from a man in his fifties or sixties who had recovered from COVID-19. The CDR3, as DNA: TGTGCCATCAGTGAGCCCCCTATTCAGACGGCGGCTGGCTACACCTTC. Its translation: CAISEPPIQTAAGYTF.